This TCR beta chain derives from a study of Ad26.COV2.S vaccination and SARS-CoV-2 variants (dated by TCRdb to the early 2020s). About the investigation overall: Vaccine-arm donors came from COV1001, a multicentre, randomized, double-blind, placebo-controlled phase I-IIa trial of Ad26.COV2.S in healthy adults. Trial participants were randomized into five groups of five: low-dose or high-dose Ad26.COV2.S given once or twice, or placebo on both occasions. Investigators remained blinded to trial group allocation during experiments and outcome assessment. A total of approximately 30 samples were included in the TCR-sequenced set, comprising around 19 Ad26.COV2.S vaccine recipients, 5 placebo recipients and 8 SARS-CoV-2 convalescent individuals. Ad26.COV2.S was administered intramuscularly at 5 x 10^10 or 1 x 10^11 viral particles, either as a single shot or as two shots given 56 days apart. TCRbeta repertoire sequencing was used to assess the specificity and breadth of SARS-CoV-2-reactive T cell receptors after Ad26.COV2.S vaccination.

The immunoSEQ Assay was used to sequence TCRbeta CDR3 regions. After extraction, genomic DNA underwent amplification by bias-controlled multiplex PCR, followed by high-throughput sequencing. The authors' analysis ran thus. To quantify the absolute abundance of each unique TCRbeta CDR3 region, sequences were collapsed and filtered. T cell fraction was estimated by normalization of TCRbeta template counts to usable DNA, with usable DNA being measured through amplification of reference genes present in all nucleated cells. Repertoire TCRs were annotated as SARS-CoV-2-specific when V gene, CDR3 amino acid sequence and J gene were exactly matched to a known reactive TCR set. The reference SARS-CoV-2 TCR set was derived from MIRA and filtered for enrichment in COVID-19-positive ImmuneCODE repertoires, a step that removed public or cross-reactive TCRs. Based on the MIRA antigens, annotated TCRs were further analysed at the level of specific ORF or position within ORF. Breadth was defined as the number of annotated unique rearrangements divided by the total number of unique productive rearrangements, and depth was defined as the summed frequency of the annotated unique rearrangements. Two-sided Wilcoxon rank-sum tests were applied when comparing TCR breadth between groups. TCRdb carries this immuneACCESS record with in-frame sequences only. Its versions omit some clonotypes, under half of them owing to an unresolved V gene in the studies checked, with the rest unexplained. D and trimming come from the DNA, and the V and J calls and clone size come from that table. For this sample there are around 340,000 clones; 88% appear just once. 6.4% of the sample is held by the ten biggest clonotypes.

The sample's treatment or condition label is to be understood as: some 20 received Ad26.COV2.S at low or high dose, single or two shots; several received placebo; per-sample allocation not given. Repertoires of vaccine and placebo recipients were sequenced from samples collected on day 63 after the first injection. Cohort 1b enrolled 20 to 30 adults aged 18-55 years at a single site in Boston, USA, between 29 July and 7 August 2020. Ad26.COV2.S consisted of a replication-incompetent adenovirus type 26 vector by which a prefusion-stabilized SARS-CoV-2 spike protein from the original Wuhan strain was expressed. Note on this clone: There is no known antigen for this receptor. Base quality data are lacking; no much larger clone is found one base away.

The study at large found these results: The authors noted that the TCR breadth and depth analyses may have underestimated total T cell responses. Higher spike-specific TCR breadth was observed in Ad26.COV2.S recipients than in placebo recipients (P = 0.0014). Substantial breadth of spike-specific CD8+ and CD4+ T cell responses was reported after vaccination. Non-spike TCR breadth was comparable between vaccine and placebo recipients, consistent with the vaccine containing only spike. The study lacked the statistical power to compare responses across vaccine doses or regimens.

The sequence came from a person aged 18-60 years who received the Ad26.COV2.S COVID-19 vaccine or a placebo. Source: peripheral blood, taken in a trial of Ad26.COV2.S vaccine versus placebo.

The CDR3: CASSLDRGRNTIYF. Read as DNA, the sequence is TGTGCCAGCAGCTTAGACAGGGGGAGAAACACCATATATTTT. The chain is encoded by TRBV7-2 joined to TRBJ1-3, and 8 junctional nucleotides match TRBD1. Trimming leaves V shorter by 1 base and J shorter by 5 bases, with the junction holding 1 base beyond the gene matches. The germline V gene provides CDR1 SGHTA and CDR2 FQGNSA. Inclusive of the bounding cysteine and phenylalanine, the CDR3 is 14 residues long. Only the CDR3 region is kept as DNA, spanning 42 bases read in frame from base 1.